This T cell receptor beta chain emerged from a study of T cells after yellow fever vaccination. Study findings and constraints: Sorted repertoires could include abundant contaminating clonotypes from bulk cells. A secondary response was less intense yet reached its peak sooner, at day 5 versus 15.

On this clonotype: Antigen specificity is unknown.

Trimming at V came to 3 bases and at J to 7 bases, leaving 13 bases not matched to a gene. Germline-derived CDR1 and CDR2 are SGHNT and YYREEE (reference sequence). CDR3 length: 16 residues. Using its own MiXCR run on the 5' RACE reads, TCRdb lists one record per CDR3 protein. This sample has approximately 330,000 distinct CDR3 sequences, with over 4% found just once. The sample in question was PBMCs, obtained 5 days after the yellow fever booster vaccination. This receptor was obtained from a man between 18 and 29 years old who received the YFV17D yellow fever vaccine. The rearrangement uses TRBV5-4 and TRBJ2-5, with TRBD1 matching 9 bases. CDR3 sequence reads: CASSSRVGQGARTQYF. CDR3 sequence (DNA): TGTGCCAGCAGCTCACGGGTGGGACAGGGCGCCCGGACCCAGTACTTC.